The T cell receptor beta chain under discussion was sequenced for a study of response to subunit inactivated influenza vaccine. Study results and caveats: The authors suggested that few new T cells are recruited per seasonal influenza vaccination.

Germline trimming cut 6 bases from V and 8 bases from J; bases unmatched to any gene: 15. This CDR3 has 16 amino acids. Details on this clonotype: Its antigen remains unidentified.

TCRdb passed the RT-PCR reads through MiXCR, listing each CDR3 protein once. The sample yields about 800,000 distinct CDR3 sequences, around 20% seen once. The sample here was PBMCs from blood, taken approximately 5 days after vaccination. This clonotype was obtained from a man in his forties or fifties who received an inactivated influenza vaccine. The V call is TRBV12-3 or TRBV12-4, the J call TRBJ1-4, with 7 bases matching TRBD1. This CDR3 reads CASSQPRGGGQEKLFF. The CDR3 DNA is TGTGCCAGCAGCCAACCTCGAGGAGGGGGACAGGAAAAACTGTTTTTT.